A single sample gave rise to the 8 T cell receptor beta chains below, sequenced in a study of radiation and T cells in renal cell carcinoma. Time point specified: baseline pretreatment blood. Indicated treatment: 15 Gy SBRT to primary tumor, nephrectomy 4 weeks later. This table comes from immunoSEQ multiplex PCR, and its TCRdb copy is limited to in-frame clones, with some not included. The sample includes 85,000 to 100,000 clones, around nine tenths of them seen just once. Source: blood, taken from a patient whose treatment included radiotherapy and nephrectomy. All receptors come from a man aged 50-59 years with renal cell carcinoma.

This rearrangement joins TRBV27 to TRBJ2-3; possibly TRBD2 for D (6 bases). V gave up 7 bases and J gave up 2 bases, with 10 bases separating them. Germline lookup yields CDR1 MNHEY and CDR2 SMNVEV (reference sequence). CDR3 size: 13 residues. This chain's CDR3 is CASTGTYTDTQYF. CDR3 DNA sequence: TGTGCCAGCACTGGGACTTACACAGATACGCAGTATTTT.

The V gene is TRBV9, the J gene TRBJ2-1; TRBD2 is a possible D gene (6 bases). Per the germline V gene, CDR1 is SGDLS and CDR2 is YYNGEE. The CDR3 runs to 15 residues. V lost 3 bases and J 3 bases, leaving 13 bases between the germline ends. The chain's CDR3 is CASSDAGTVYNEQFF. The DNA of the CDR3 is TGTGCCAGCAGCGATGCCGGGACTGTCTACAATGAGCAGTTCTTC.

The chain couples TRBV10-1 to TRBJ2-1; D possibly corresponds to TRBD2 (5 bases). This CDR3 comprises 15 residues. Trimming left V 2 bases short and J 10 bases short, with 18 bases between. CDR1 and CDR2 (germline): WNHNN, SYGVQD (reference sequence). The CDR3 DNA follows: TGCGCCAGCAGTGAGGGCCGGCTAGGTGAGCGGGAGCAGTTCTTC. Translated: CASSEGRLGEREQFF.

The chain is built from TRBV19 and TRBJ1-1; D ambiguous. Trimming took off 2 bases at V and 4 bases at J, with 14 bases between the two ends. The CDR3 extends over 15 amino acids. The V gene's germline CDR1 is LNHDA and CDR2 SQIVND (reference sequence). CDR3 sequence reads: CASSIRSGVSTEAFF. The DNA of the CDR3 is TGTGCCAGTAGTATAAGGTCCGGGGTGAGCACTGAAGCTTTCTTT.

On this clone itself: Other DNA variants within this sample encode the same CDR3. The chain joins TRBV5-1 to TRBJ1-3, with TRBD1 as a possible D gene (6 bases). The germline V and J ends were trimmed by 1 base and 2 bases, with 7 bases remaining between them. CDR1 SGHRS and CDR2 YFSETQ come from the germline V gene. The CDR3 covers 14 residues. DNA for the CDR3: TGCGCCAGCAGCTTGCAGGGGACTGGAAACACCATATATTTT. Protein sequence: CASSLQGTGNTIYF. The whole variable domain, filled in from reference TRBV5-1 and TRBJ1-3, reads KAGVTQTPRYLIKTRGQQVTLSCSPISGHRSVSWYQQTPGQGLQFLFEYFSETQRNKGNFPGRFSGRQFSNSRSEMNVSTLELGDSALYLCASSLQGTGNTIYFGEGSWLTVV.

V gene TRBV18 combines with J gene TRBJ2-6; D gene uncertain. The V gene's germline CDR1 is KGHSH and CDR2 LQKENI. The ends were cut back, 3 bases at V and 6 bases at J, with 9 bases in the middle. The CDR3 consists of 14 residues. CDR3: CASSPLPEANVLTF. The DNA for the CDR3 is TGTGCCAGCTCACCCCTCCCCGAGGCCAACGTCCTGACTTTC.

J is TRBJ1-2 and V is TRBV5-5; a weak D match, TRBD1 (6 bases). Germline V gene data show CDR1 as SGHKS and CDR2 as YYEKEE (reference sequence). The CDR3 extends over 16 amino acids. Deletions cut 2 bases from V and 3 bases from J, with 17 bases between. In DNA form, the CDR3 reads TGTGCCAGCAGCTTTTTACCAGGGGTCAATCACTATGGCTACACCTTC. Translated: CASSFLPGVNHYGYTF.

This chain joins TRBV5-5 and TRBJ2-7; 12 bases line up with TRBD2. V shed 3 bases, J shed 6 bases, and the junction held 7 bases outside the gene matches. CDR1 SGHKS and CDR2 YYEKEE come from the germline V gene (reference sequence). This CDR3 has 15 amino acids. CDR3 protein: CASSSRLAGVAEQYF. For the CDR3, the DNA is TGTGCCAGCAGCTCTCGACTAGCGGGGGTCGCCGAGCAGTACTTC.